The source of this TCR beta chain is a study of T cell repertoires in cytomegalovirus infection. Background on the study: In public TCR beta signatures, there were indications of both CMV infection and matching HLA type.

With respect to this clonotype: Its antigen is unidentified.

With 0 bases removed from V and 1 base from J, the gap between germline ends came to 13 bases. Germline CDR1 DFQATT, CDR2 SNEGSKA (reference sequence). The CDR3 sequence is 15 residues long. Notes on the study in general: Clonotype analysis showed dominance of the ex vivo response by HLA-C-restricted CMV-specific TCR beta clonotypes. Totalled public TCR beta family frequency picked out people who carried CMV plus the relevant HLA.

From the reads, TCRdb called clonotypes with MiXCR, one entry per CDR3 protein. Of some 440,000 distinct CDR3 sequences in the sample, roughly a third were seen once. This TCR was recovered from a human donor in good health (CMV status not recorded). Some clones in this sample may be carry-over from other donors' samples. The source material was PBMCs. The V gene is TRBV20-1, the J gene TRBJ2-7; tentative D call: TRBD1 (6 bases). Written as DNA, the CDR3 is TGCAGTGCTAGAGATGGAGGACAGAGTTCCTACGAGCAGTACTTC. Translating it yields CSARDGGQSSYEQYF.